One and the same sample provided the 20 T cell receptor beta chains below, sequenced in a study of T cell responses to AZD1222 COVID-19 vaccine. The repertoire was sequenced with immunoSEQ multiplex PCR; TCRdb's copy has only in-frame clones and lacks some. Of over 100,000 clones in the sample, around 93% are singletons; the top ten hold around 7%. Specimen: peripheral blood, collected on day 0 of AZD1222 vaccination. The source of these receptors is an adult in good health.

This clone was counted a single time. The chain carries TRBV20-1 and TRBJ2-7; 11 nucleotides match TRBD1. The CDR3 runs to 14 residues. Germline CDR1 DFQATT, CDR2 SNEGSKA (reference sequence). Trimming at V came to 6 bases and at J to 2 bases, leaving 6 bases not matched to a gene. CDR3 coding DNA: TGCAGTGCAAGTGGGACAGGGGGTACCTACGAGCAGTACTTC. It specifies CSASGTGGTYEQYF.

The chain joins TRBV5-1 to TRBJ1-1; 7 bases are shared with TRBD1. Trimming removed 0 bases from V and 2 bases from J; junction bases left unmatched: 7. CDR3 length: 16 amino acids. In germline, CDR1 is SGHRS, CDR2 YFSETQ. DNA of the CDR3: TGCGCCAGCAGCTTGGAGGGGGACAGTGTAAACACTGAAGCTTTCTTT. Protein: CASSLEGDSVNTEAFF.

The CDR3 DNA reads as TGTGCCAGCAGCATGGATCCCAACACCGGGGAGCTGTTTTTT. It translates to CASSMDPNTGELFF. This chain joins TRBV7-3 and TRBJ2-2; D unresolved. V was shortened by 5 bases and J by 2 bases, with 9 bases between the two germline ends. This CDR3 is built from 14 residues. CDR1 and CDR2 (germline): SGHTA, FQGTGA.

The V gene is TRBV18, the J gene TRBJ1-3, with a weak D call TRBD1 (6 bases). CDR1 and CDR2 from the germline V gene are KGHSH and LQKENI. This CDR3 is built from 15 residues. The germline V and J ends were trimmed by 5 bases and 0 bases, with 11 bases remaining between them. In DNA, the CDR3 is TGTGCCAGCTCAGGGACATCTCTCTCTGGAAACACCATATATTTT. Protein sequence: CASSGTSLSGNTIYF.

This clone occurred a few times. CDR3 loop: CASSSQGRGTEAFF. Written as DNA, the CDR3 is TGTGCCAGCAGCTCGCAGGGCAGAGGGACTGAAGCTTTCTTT. The chain combines TRBV7-9 with TRBJ1-1; maybe TRBD1 (5 bases). In germline, CDR1 is SEHNR, CDR2 FQNEAQ (reference sequence). Trimming shortened V by 4 bases and J by 5 bases, and 14 bases separated the two germline ends. This CDR3 comprises 14 residues.

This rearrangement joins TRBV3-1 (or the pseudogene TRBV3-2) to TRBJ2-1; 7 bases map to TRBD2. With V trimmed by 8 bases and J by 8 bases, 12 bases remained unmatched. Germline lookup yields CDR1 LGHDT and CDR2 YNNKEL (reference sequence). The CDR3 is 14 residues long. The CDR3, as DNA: TGTGCCAGCGTGGCTGCGGGAGCGGTCTATGAGCAGTTCTTC. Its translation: CASVAAGAVYEQFF.

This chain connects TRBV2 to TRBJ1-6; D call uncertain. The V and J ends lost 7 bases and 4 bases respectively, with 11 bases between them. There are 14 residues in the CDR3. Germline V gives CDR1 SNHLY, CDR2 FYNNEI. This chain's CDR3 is CASTLREYNSPLHF. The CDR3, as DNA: TGTGCCAGCACCCTCCGGGAATATAATTCACCCCTCCACTTT.

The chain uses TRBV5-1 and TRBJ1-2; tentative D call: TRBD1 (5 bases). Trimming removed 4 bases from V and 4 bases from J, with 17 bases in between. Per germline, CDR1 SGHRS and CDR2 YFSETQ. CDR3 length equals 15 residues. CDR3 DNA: TGCGCCAGCAGCGGTCGGGACGACGGCTTCTATGGCTACACCTTC. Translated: CASSGRDDGFYGYTF.

The CDR3 is CASSPDSRGYTF. The CDR3 DNA sequence: TGTGCCAGCAGCCCAGACAGTCGGGGCTACACCTTC. The gene calls are TRBV6-2 or TRBV6-3 and TRBJ1-2; possibly TRBD1 for D (5 bases). The length of the CDR3 is 12 residues. The V and J ends lost 6 bases and 8 bases respectively, with 13 bases between them. Germline CDR1 and CDR2: MNHEY and SVGEGT.

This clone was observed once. The CDR3 region has the DNA TGCGCCAGCAGCTTGGAGGACTATCAATACGAGCAGTACTTC. As protein: CASSLEDYQYEQYF. This chain links TRBV5-1 with TRBJ2-7; TRBD2 might be the D (6 bases). Germline CDR1 SGHRS, CDR2 YFSETQ. V was shortened by 0 bases and J by 4 bases, with 11 bases between the two germline ends. The CDR3 contains 14 residues.

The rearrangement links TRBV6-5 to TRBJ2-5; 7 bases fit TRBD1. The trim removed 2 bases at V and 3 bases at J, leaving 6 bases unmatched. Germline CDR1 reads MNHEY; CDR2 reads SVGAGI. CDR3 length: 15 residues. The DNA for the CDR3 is TGTGCCAGCAGTTACGCTGCCGGGACAGAAGAGACCCAGTACTTC. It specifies CASSYAAGTEETQYF.

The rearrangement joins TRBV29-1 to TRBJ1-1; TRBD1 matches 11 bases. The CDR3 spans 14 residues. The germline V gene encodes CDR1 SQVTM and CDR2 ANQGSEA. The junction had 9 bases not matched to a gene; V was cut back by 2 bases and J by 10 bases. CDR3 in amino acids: CSVESGQGAGVAFF. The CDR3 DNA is TGCAGCGTTGAATCTGGACAGGGGGCAGGTGTAGCTTTCTTT. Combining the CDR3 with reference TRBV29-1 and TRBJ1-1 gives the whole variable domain SAVISQKPSRDICQRGTSLTIQCQVDSQVTMMFWYRQQPGQSLTLIATANQGSEATYESGFVIDKFPISRPNLTFSTLTVSNMSPEDSSIYLCSVESGQGAGVAFFGQGTRLTVV.

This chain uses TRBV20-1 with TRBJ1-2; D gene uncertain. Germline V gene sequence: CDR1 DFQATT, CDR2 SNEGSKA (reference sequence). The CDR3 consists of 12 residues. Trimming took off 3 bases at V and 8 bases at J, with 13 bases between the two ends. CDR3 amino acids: CSASGVSGGYTF. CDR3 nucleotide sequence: TGCAGTGCTAGTGGGGTGTCGGGCGGCTACACCTTC.

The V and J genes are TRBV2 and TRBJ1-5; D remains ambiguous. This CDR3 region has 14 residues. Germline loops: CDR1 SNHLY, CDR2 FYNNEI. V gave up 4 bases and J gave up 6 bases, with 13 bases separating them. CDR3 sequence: CASSGQERSQPQHF. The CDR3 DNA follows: TGTGCCAGCAGTGGCCAGGAAAGGAGTCAGCCCCAGCATTTT.

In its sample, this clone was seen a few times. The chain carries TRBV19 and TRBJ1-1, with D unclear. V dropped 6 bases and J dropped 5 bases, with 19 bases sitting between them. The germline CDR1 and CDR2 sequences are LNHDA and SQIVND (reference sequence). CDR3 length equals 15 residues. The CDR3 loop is CASRERALSRTEAFF. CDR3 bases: TGTGCCAGTAGGGAGCGGGCACTCTCGAGGACTGAAGCTTTCTTT.

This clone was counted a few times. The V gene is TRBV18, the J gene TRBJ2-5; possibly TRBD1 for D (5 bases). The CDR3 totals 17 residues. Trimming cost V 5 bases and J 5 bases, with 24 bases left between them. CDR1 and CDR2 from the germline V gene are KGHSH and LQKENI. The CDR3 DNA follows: TGTGCCAGCTCAAACACAACAACCTGGGTGGCAGGGGAGACCCAGTACTTC. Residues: CASSNTTTWVAGETQYF.

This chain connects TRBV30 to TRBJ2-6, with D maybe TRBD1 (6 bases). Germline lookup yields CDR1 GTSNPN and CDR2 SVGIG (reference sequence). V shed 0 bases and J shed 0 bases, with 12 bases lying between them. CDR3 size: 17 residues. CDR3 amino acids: CAWSVTGVSSGANVLTF. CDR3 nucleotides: TGTGCCTGGAGTGTGACAGGAGTCAGCTCTGGGGCCAACGTCCTGACTTTC.

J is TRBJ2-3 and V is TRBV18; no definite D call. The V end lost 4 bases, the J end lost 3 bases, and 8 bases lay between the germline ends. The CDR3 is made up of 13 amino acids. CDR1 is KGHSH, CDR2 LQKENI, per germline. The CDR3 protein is CASSLEVTDTQYF. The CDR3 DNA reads TGTGCCAGCTCACTTGAGGTTACAGATACGCAGTATTTT.

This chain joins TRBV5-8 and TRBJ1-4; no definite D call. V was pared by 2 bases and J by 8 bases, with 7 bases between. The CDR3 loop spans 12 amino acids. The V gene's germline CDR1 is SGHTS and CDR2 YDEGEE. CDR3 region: CASSFRAEKLFF. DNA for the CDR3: TGTGCCAGCAGCTTCCGGGCGGAAAAACTGTTTTTT.

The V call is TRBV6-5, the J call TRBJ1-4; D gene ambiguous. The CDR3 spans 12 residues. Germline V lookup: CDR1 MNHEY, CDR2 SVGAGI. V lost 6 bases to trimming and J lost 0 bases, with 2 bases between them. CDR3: CASSATNEKLFF. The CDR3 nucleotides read TGTGCCAGCAGCGCAACTAATGAAAAACTGTTTTTT.